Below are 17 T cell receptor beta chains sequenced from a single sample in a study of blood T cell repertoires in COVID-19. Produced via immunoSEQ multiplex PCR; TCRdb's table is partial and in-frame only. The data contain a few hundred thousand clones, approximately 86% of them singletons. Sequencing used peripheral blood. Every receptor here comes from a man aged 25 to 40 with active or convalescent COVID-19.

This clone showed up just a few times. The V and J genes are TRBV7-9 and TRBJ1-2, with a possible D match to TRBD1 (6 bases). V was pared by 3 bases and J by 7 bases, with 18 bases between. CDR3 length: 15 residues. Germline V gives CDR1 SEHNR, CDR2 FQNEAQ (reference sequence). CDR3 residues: CASSFLGLGRGGYTF. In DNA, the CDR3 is TGTGCCAGCAGCTTTCTCGGTCTCGGCAGGGGTGGCTACACCTTC.

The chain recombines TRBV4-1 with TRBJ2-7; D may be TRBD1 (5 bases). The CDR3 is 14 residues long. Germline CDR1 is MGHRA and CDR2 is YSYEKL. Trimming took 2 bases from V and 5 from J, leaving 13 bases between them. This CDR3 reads CASSQPGPGNEQYF. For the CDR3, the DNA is TGCGCCAGCAGCCAACCAGGGCCGGGCAACGAGCAGTACTTC.

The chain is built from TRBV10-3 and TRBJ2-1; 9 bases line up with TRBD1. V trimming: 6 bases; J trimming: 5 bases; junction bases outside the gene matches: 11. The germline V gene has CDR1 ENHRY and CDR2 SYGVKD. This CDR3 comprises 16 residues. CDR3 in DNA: TGTGCCATCAGCGAACCCACAGGGGGCGGCCACAATGAGCAGTTCTTC. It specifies CAISEPTGGGHNEQFF.

The CDR3 sequence: CASSGAAQETQYF. In nucleotides, the CDR3 is TGTGCCAGCAGTGGGGCAGCCCAAGAGACCCAGTACTTC. This sequence joins TRBV28 and TRBJ2-5; D might be TRBD1 (5 bases). The CDR3 has 13 residues. Between the trimmed V and J ends, which lost 5 bases and 1 base, there was a span of 8 bases. CDR1 and CDR2 from the germline V gene are MDHEN and SYDVKM.

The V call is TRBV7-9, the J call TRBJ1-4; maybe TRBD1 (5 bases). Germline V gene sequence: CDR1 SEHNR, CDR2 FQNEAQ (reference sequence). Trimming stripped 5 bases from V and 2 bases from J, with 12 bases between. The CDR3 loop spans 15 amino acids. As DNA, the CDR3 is TGTGCCAGCAGCCTACGGGGGATCACTAATGAAAAACTGTTTTTT. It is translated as CASSLRGITNEKLFF.

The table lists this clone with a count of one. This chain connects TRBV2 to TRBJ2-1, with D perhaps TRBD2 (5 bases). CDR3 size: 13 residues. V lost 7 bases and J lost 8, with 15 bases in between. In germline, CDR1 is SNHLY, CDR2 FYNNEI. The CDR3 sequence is CASTGGALDEQFF. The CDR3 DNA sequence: TGTGCCAGCACCGGAGGCGCGTTGGATGAGCAGTTCTTC. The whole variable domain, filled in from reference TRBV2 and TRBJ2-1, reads EPEVTQTPSHQVTQMGQEVILRCVPISNHLYFYWYRQILGQKVEFLVSFYNNEISEKSEIFDDQFSVERPDGSNFTLKIRSTKLEDSAMYFCASTGGALDEQFFGPGTRLTVL.

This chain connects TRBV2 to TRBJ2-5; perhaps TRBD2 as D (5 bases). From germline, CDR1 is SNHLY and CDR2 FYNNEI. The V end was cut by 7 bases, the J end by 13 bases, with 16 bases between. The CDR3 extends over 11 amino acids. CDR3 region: CASKGVKRRYF. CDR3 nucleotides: TGTGCCAGCAAGGGAGTGAAACGGCGGTACTTC.

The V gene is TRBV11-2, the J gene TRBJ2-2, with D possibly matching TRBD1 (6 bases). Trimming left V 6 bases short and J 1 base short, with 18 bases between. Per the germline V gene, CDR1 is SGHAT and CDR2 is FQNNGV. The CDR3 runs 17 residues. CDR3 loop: CASRPTTRGRNTGELFF. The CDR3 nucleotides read TGTGCCAGCAGACCTACGACCAGGGGAAGGAACACCGGGGAGCTGTTTTTT.

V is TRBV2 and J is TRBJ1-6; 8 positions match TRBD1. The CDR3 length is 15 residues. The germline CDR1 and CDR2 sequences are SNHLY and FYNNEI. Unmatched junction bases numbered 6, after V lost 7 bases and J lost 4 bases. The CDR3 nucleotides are TGTGCCAGCACCCGGACAGGGTCGTATAATTCACCCCTCCACTTT. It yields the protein CASTRTGSYNSPLHF.

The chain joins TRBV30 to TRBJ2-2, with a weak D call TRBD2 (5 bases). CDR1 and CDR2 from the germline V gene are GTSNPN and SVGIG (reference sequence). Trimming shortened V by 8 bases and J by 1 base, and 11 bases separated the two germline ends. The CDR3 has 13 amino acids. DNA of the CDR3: TGTGCCGAGAGCCGGGGGAACACCGGGGAGCTGTTTTTT. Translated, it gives CAESRGNTGELFF. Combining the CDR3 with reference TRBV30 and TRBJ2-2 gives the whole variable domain SQTIHQWPATLVQPVGSPLSLECTVEGTSNPNLYWYRQAAGRGLQLLFYSVGIGQISSEVPQNLSASRPQDRQFILSSKKLLLSDSGFYLCAESRGNTGELFFGEGSRLTVL.

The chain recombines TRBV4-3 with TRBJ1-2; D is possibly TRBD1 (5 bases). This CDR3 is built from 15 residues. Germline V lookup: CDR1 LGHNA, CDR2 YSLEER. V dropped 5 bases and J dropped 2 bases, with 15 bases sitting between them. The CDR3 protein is CASSETGTPNYGYTF. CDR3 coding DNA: TGCGCCAGCAGCGAAACCGGGACTCCGAACTATGGCTACACCTTC.

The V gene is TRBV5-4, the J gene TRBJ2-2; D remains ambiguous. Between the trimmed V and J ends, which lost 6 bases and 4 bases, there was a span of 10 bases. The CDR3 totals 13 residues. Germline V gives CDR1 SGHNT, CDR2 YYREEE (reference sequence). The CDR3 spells CASTSLGTGELFF. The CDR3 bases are TGTGCCAGCACTTCCCTCGGCACCGGGGAGCTGTTTTTT.

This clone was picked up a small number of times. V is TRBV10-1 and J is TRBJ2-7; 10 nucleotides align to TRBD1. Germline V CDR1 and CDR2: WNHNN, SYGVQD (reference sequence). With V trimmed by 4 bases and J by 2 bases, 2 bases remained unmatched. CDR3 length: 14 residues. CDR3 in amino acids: CASSGQGATYEQYF. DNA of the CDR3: TGCGCCAGCAGTGGACAGGGGGCCACCTACGAGCAGTACTTC.

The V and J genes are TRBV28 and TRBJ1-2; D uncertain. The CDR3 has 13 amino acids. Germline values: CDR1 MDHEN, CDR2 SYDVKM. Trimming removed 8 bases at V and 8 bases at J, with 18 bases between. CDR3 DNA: TGTGCCAGCGGAGACGACCAGCCCGTGGGCTACACCTTC. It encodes CASGDDQPVGYTF.

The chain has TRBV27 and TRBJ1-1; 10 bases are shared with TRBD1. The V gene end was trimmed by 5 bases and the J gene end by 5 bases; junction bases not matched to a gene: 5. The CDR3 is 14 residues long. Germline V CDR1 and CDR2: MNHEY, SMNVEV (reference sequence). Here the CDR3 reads CASSRDRGWTEAFF. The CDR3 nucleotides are TGTGCCAGCAGTCGGGACAGGGGTTGGACTGAAGCTTTCTTT.

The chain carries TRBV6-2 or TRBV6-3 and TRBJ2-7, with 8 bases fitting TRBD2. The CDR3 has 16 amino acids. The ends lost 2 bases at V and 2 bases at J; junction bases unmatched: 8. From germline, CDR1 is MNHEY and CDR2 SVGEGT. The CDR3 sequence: CASSYAQRGLTYEQYF. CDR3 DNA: TGTGCCAGCAGTTACGCCCAGCGGGGGTTGACCTACGAGCAGTACTTC.

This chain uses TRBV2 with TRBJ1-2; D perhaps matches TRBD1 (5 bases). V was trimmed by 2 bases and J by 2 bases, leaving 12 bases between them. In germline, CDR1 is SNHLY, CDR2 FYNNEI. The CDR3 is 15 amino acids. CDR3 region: CASSERRGLNYGYTF. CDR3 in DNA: TGTGCCAGCAGTGAACGGAGGGGCTTAAACTATGGCTACACCTTC.